This T cell receptor (beta chain) was obtained from a study of T cells in Graves' hyperthyroidism and ophthalmopathy. At the level of the study: Upon initial diagnosis and before any treatment, peripheral blood was collected.

The germline V gene has CDR1 LGHNA and CDR2 YSLEER. CDR3 size: 13 residues. Trimming stripped 2 bases from V and 3 bases from J, with 6 bases between. This clonotype was counted ten times or more. Lactation, pregnancy, other autoimmune disease or uncontrolled infection excluded patients. Amplification of TCR beta CDR3 regions was performed using RNA transcripts as template. An initial round of RT-PCR targeting the TCR CDR3 relied on the HTBI primer set. A single record per CDR3 protein comes from TCRdb applying MiXCR to the multiplex PCR reads. The data show 500,000 to 550,000 distinct CDR3 sequences, 15% to 20% seen once.

The sample was blood. The chain joins TRBV4-3 to TRBJ2-3; D call uncertain. This clonotype originated in a man aged 35 to 55 with Graves' ophthalmopathy. DNA of the CDR3: TGCGCCAGCAGCCAAAGAGCGACAGATACGCAGTATTTT. Residues: CASSQRATDTQYF.